The 6 T cell receptor beta chains reported below all come from one sample, sequenced in a study of blood T cell repertoires in COVID-19. Method: immunoSEQ multiplex PCR; TCRdb's copy keeps in-frame clones and lacks some. The sample gives roughly 670,000 clones, around 89% of which show up once; about 0.24% is in the top ten. The sample consisted of peripheral blood. All receptors derive from a woman younger than 30 with acute or convalescent COVID-19.

This clone has just one count. Other DNA sequences in this sample translate to the same CDR3. The V gene is TRBV5-1, the J gene TRBJ1-4; TRBD1 matches at 7 bases. CDR1 is SGHRS and CDR2 is YFSETQ in the germline V gene. CDR3 size: 14 residues. J gave up 5 bases and V 0 bases, and 1 base lay outside the gene matches. The CDR3 region is CASSLDRGNEKLFF. The CDR3 bases are TGCGCCAGCAGCTTGGACAGGGGAAATGAAAAACTGTTTTTT.

The chain combines TRBV5-1 with TRBJ1-3, with TRBD1 identical over 8 bases. Germline CDR1 SGHRS, CDR2 YFSETQ. The length of the CDR3 is 17 residues. V lost 4 bases, J lost 3 bases, and 12 bases stayed unmatched. CDR3 coding DNA: TGCGCCAGCAGCGGCGGGACAGGCCTAGACGGTGGAAACACCATATATTTT. Translated: CASSGGTGLDGGNTIYF.

A single count supports this clone. This sample also contains other DNA sequences that code for the same CDR3. The rearrangement uses TRBV5-1 and TRBJ1-2; D possibly corresponds to TRBD1 (6 bases). The length of the CDR3 is 13 residues. CDR1 is SGHRS and CDR2 is YFSETQ in the germline V gene. V was clipped by 5 bases and J by 2 bases, with 10 bases between them. CDR3 in amino acids: CASSPGQNYGYTF. The CDR3 DNA is TGCGCCAGCAGTCCCGGACAGAACTATGGCTACACCTTC.

The chain links TRBV4-1 to TRBJ1-1; 8 bases align to TRBD1. The V gene's germline CDR1 is MGHRA and CDR2 YSYEKL. There are 16 residues in the CDR3. V gave up 4 bases and J gave up 8 bases; unmatched junction bases: 15. The CDR3 here is CASSRTTGDGIREAFF. For the CDR3, the DNA is TGCGCCAGCAGCCGAACGACAGGGGACGGAATAAGGGAAGCTTTCTTT.

The rearrangement uses TRBV7-9 and TRBJ1-1; 7 nucleotides line up with TRBD1. V shed 2 bases and J 5 bases; nucleotides not matched to a gene: 8. The germline gives CDR1 SEHNR, CDR2 FQNEAQ (reference sequence). CDR3 length: 15 residues. The CDR3: CASSLLTGKGTEAFF. CDR3 nucleotides: TGTGCCAGCAGCTTATTGACAGGGAAGGGGACTGAAGCTTTCTTT.

This clone showed up just once. V usage is TRBV7-9 and J usage is TRBJ1-5; D may be TRBD1 (5 bases). Germline CDR1 is SEHNR and CDR2 is FQNEAQ (reference sequence). The V gene lost 5 bases and the J gene lost 0 bases, with 5 bases spanning the gap. This CDR3 has 13 residues. The chain's CDR3 is CASSDSSNQPQHF. CDR3 nucleotide sequence: TGTGCCAGCAGCGACAGTAGCAATCAGCCCCAGCATTTT.